The 30 T cell receptor beta chains presented below share a single source sample, sequenced in a study of PD-1 blockade in classical Hodgkin lymphoma. Sequencing was performed with immunoSEQ multiplex PCR; in TCRdb, only in-frame clones are kept and a portion is missing. Of about 93,000 clones in the sample, roughly 78% were seen once. Described time point: cycle 4 day 1 (C4D1), after more than 5 weeks of nivolumab. Autologous stem cell transplantation was followed by relapse in every patient, and brentuximab vedotin exposure varied. The starting material was peripheral blood mononuclear cells (PBMCs), obtained before the fourth cycle of nivolumab. These receptors were obtained from a human donor with classical Hodgkin lymphoma.

The chain recombines TRBV7-2 with TRBJ1-5, with a tentative D call TRBD1 (5 bases). Germline V lookup: CDR1 SGHTA, CDR2 FQGNSA. This CDR3 comprises 13 residues. The ends were cut back, 5 bases at V and 7 bases at J, with 12 bases in the middle. CDR3 loop: CASSPRPGQPQHF. Written as DNA, the CDR3 is TGTGCCAGCAGCCCCCGTCCAGGGCAGCCCCAGCATTTT.

This clone was detected a few times. The chain is built from TRBV19 and TRBJ1-5; D remains ambiguous. The CDR3 has 14 amino acids. V was shortened by 5 bases and J by 10 bases, with 18 bases between the two germline ends. Germline V CDR1 and CDR2: LNHDA, SQIVND (reference sequence). Written as DNA, the CDR3 is TGTGCCAGTAGTGCCGGTCGGGAGTTTTTTCCCCAGCATTTT. As protein: CASSAGREFFPQHF.

This clone has only a few counts. The chain has TRBV21-1 and TRBJ1-2; the tabulated D call, TRBD1, remains unverified against the DNA. TRBV21-1 constitutes a pseudogene. CDR3 length equals 16 residues. The CDR3 spells CASSKNAGADNYGYTF. CDR3 coding DNA: TGTGCCAGCAGCAAAAACGCAGGGGCCGATAACTATGGCTACACCTTC.

This chain uses TRBV7-2 with TRBJ2-7; 8 nucleotides line up with TRBD2. J lost 2 bases, V lost 6 bases, and 12 bases had no gene match. This CDR3 spans 16 amino acids. Germline assignment: CDR1 SGHTA and CDR2 FQGNSA. The CDR3 region is CASSWTGTSSPYEQYF. In DNA, the CDR3 is TGTGCCAGCAGTTGGACCGGGACTAGTAGCCCCTACGAGCAGTACTTC.

The chain recombines TRBV6-6 with TRBJ1-5; D is ambiguous. The V gene's germline CDR1 is MNHNY and CDR2 SVGAGI (reference sequence). V lost 10 bases, J lost 0 bases, and 13 bases lay in between. The CDR3 totals 14 residues. The CDR3 region is CATAGSYSNQPQHF. The DNA of the CDR3 is TGTGCCACCGCAGGCAGTTATAGCAATCAGCCCCAGCATTTT.

The chain joins TRBV7-3 to TRBJ2-7, with 8 nucleotides matching TRBD2. CDR3 length: 15 residues. Looked up from germline, CDR1 is SGHTA and CDR2 is FQGTGA. V was clipped by 0 bases and J by 5 bases; unmatched bases: 6. The CDR3 sequence is CASSLTPRGAHEQYF. DNA of the CDR3: TGTGCCAGCAGCTTAACTCCGCGGGGGGCCCACGAGCAGTACTTC. The full variable domain, with the rest looked up from reference TRBV7-3 and TRBJ2-7, is GAGVSQTPSNKVTEKGKYVELRCDPISGHTALYWYRQSLGQGPEFLIYFQGTGAADDSGLPNDRFFAVRPEGSVSTLKIQRTERGDSAVYLCASSLTPRGAHEQYFGPGTRLTVT.

The chain has TRBV11-1 and TRBJ2-3; 7 bases match TRBD2. The ends lost 1 base at V and 4 bases at J; junction bases unmatched: 2. This CDR3 is 14 amino acids long. Germline V gene lookup returns CDR1 SGHAT and CDR2 FQDESV (reference sequence). The CDR3 here is CASSLGTRSDTQYF. The DNA of the CDR3 is TGTGCCAGCAGCTTAGGGACTAGATCAGATACGCAGTATTTT.

The chain has TRBV6-1 and TRBJ2-5; tentatively, D is TRBD2 (7 bases). The CDR3 runs to 16 residues. V was shortened by 3 bases and J by 1 base, with 15 bases between the two germline ends. In germline, CDR1 is MNHNS, CDR2 SASEGT. CDR3 residues: CASSEFRGAPQETQYF. Here the CDR3 DNA reads TGTGCCAGCAGTGAGTTCCGGGGGGCCCCCCAAGAGACCCAGTACTTC.

Only one count was recorded for this clone. The identical CDR3 is also encoded by other nucleotide sequences in the sample. This rearrangement joins TRBV10-3 to TRBJ2-7; D not certain. Trimming stripped 0 bases from V and 3 bases from J, with 3 bases between. CDR1 is ENHRY, CDR2 SYGVKD, per germline. There are 12 residues in the CDR3. DNA for the CDR3: TGTGCCATCAGTGAGTCCAGCTACGAGCAGTACTTC. Residues: CAISESSYEQYF.

CDR3: CASSRGRPGELFF. The CDR3 nucleotides are TGTGCCAGCAGCCGGGGGAGGCCCGGGGAGCTGTTTTTT. This sequence joins TRBV28 and TRBJ2-2; a possible D gene is TRBD2 (6 bases). This CDR3 spans 13 amino acids. Germline V gene lookup returns CDR1 MDHEN and CDR2 SYDVKM. V was shortened by 6 bases and J by 6 bases, with 11 bases between the two germline ends.

The chain links TRBV10-3 to TRBJ2-5; D gene uncertain. CDR3 length: 12 residues. Germline V gene data show CDR1 as ENHRY and CDR2 as SYGVKD. The germline V and J ends were trimmed by 8 bases and 2 bases, with 9 bases remaining between them. CDR3 coding DNA: TGTGCCATCGGAGACACTCAAGAGACCCAGTACTTC. Translation: CAIGDTQETQYF.

The chain employs TRBV6-6 and TRBJ1-2; D remains unclear. Germline CDR1 MNHNY, CDR2 SVGAGI (reference sequence). The CDR3 loop spans 15 amino acids. V lost 0 bases to trimming and J lost 5 bases, with 13 bases between them. The chain's CDR3 is CASSYSVDLTYGYTF. The CDR3 DNA sequence: TGTGCCAGCAGTTACTCGGTAGATCTAACATATGGCTACACCTTC.

The V gene is TRBV6-5, the J gene TRBJ2-2, with D hard to call. The V gene's germline CDR1 is MNHEY and CDR2 SVGAGI. This CDR3 region has 13 residues. Trimming took off 6 bases at V and 0 bases at J, with 5 bases between the two ends. Here the CDR3 DNA reads TGTGCCAGCAGGTCTTCGAACACCGGGGAGCTGTTTTTT. This sequence encodes CASRSSNTGELFF.

V usage is TRBV6-5 and J usage is TRBJ1-5, with a tentative D call TRBD1 (6 bases). Trimming took 8 bases from V and 3 from J, leaving 17 bases between them. Per germline, CDR1 MNHEY and CDR2 SVGAGI. CDR3 length: 15 amino acids. CDR3 nucleotides: TGTGCCAGCGGACTCCGGGACACCTTCAATCAGCCCCAGCATTTT. Protein sequence: CASGLRDTFNQPQHF.

The chain combines TRBV28 with TRBJ1-1, with D maybe TRBD1 (5 bases). The CDR3 extends over 11 amino acids. The V end was cut by 8 bases, the J end by 11 bases, with 15 bases between. The germline gives CDR1 MDHEN, CDR2 SYDVKM. The CDR3 nucleotides read TGTGCCAGCCTCACGGGGGATTGGGCTTTCTTT. Its translation: CASLTGDWAFF.

Here the CDR3 reads CASSPPGQGMNEQFF. The CDR3 DNA reads as TGTGCCAGCAGTCCTCCGGGACAGGGGATGAATGAGCAGTTCTTC. The rearrangement links TRBV6-6 to TRBJ2-1, with 10 bases fitting TRBD1. The CDR3 runs 15 residues. J gave up 7 bases and V 5 bases, and 8 bases lay outside the gene matches. Germline loops: CDR1 MNHNY, CDR2 SVGAGI (reference sequence).

J is TRBJ2-3 and V is TRBV29-1; possibly TRBD2 for D (6 bases). The CDR3 has 14 residues. Per germline, CDR1 SQVTM and CDR2 ANQGSEA. Trimming removed 5 bases from V and 0 bases from J, with 12 bases in between. The CDR3 region is CSVTLGGSTDTQYF. The CDR3 DNA sequence: TGCAGCGTTACCCTGGGGGGTAGCACAGATACGCAGTATTTT.

The DNA for the CDR3 is TGTGCCAGCAGTTTAAGGGACAGGGGCGAGCAGTTCTTC. Residues: CASSLRDRGEQFF. The V and J genes are TRBV28 and TRBJ2-1; 10 nucleotides match TRBD1. V lost 2 bases and J lost 10; bases outside the gene matches: 2. The germline CDR1 and CDR2 sequences are MDHEN and SYDVKM. CDR3 length: 13 residues.

V gene TRBV2 combines with J gene TRBJ1-2; possibly TRBD1 for D (5 bases). Germline V gene lookup returns CDR1 SNHLY and CDR2 FYNNEI. The ends were cut back, 2 bases at V and 1 base at J, with 8 bases in the middle. The length of the CDR3 is 14 residues. CDR3: CASSELQGNYGYTF. CDR3 nucleotides: TGTGCCAGCAGTGAACTCCAGGGTAACTATGGCTACACCTTC.

This chain uses TRBV7-2 with TRBJ1-1; tentatively, D is TRBD1 (6 bases). Germline loops: CDR1 SGHTA, CDR2 FQGNSA. CDR3 length: 13 amino acids. The V end lost 4 bases, the J end lost 3 bases, and 9 bases lay between the germline ends. The CDR3 DNA reads as TGTGCCAGCAGCTACAAGGGGGACACTGAAGCTTTCTTT. Translation: CASSYKGDTEAFF.

This clone was picked up one time. The J gene is TRBJ2-1, the V gene TRBV6-4; 9 nucleotides line up with TRBD2. This CDR3 is built from 15 residues. Germline V gene sequence: CDR1 MRHNA, CDR2 SNTAGT. The J segment lost 9 bases and the V segment lost 3 bases, leaving 9 bases of the junction unmatched. The chain's CDR3 is CASSEGVAGEVEQFF. CDR3 nucleotides: TGTGCCAGCAGTGAAGGAGTAGCGGGAGAGGTTGAGCAGTTCTTC.

This sequence joins TRBV6-5 and TRBJ1-2, with a possible D match to TRBD1 (6 bases). The CDR3 totals 14 residues. The V end was cut by 0 bases, the J end by 4 bases, with 9 bases between. Germline CDR1 MNHEY, CDR2 SVGAGI. The CDR3 loop is CASSYSSTGYGYTF. The CDR3 coding sequence is TGTGCCAGCAGTTACTCGTCGACAGGCTATGGCTACACCTTC.

The rearrangement uses TRBV19 and TRBJ2-7, with 9 bases aligning to TRBD1. Trimming removed 5 bases from V and 3 bases from J; junction bases left unmatched: 5. This CDR3 is built from 14 residues. Germline CDR1 is LNHDA and CDR2 is SQIVND (reference sequence). The CDR3 DNA sequence: TGTGCCAGTAGTTTTGGGACAGGGAGCTACGAGCAGTACTTC. Translated: CASSFGTGSYEQYF.

This clone has just a few counts. The V gene is TRBV6-5, the J gene TRBJ2-2; D is uncertain. Germline values: CDR1 MNHEY, CDR2 SVGAGI. This CDR3 has 12 amino acids. Trimming shortened V by 2 bases and J by 3 bases, and 1 base separated the two germline ends. CDR3: CASSYDTGELFF. The DNA of the CDR3 is TGTGCCAGCAGTTACGACACCGGGGAGCTGTTTTTT.

The genes are TRBV5-6 and TRBJ1-1, with a weak D call TRBD1 (6 bases). The CDR3 has 15 residues. Germline CDR1 and CDR2: SGHDT and YYEEEE. With 0 bases removed from V and 1 base from J, the gap between germline ends came to 10 bases. The CDR3 DNA reads as TGTGCCAGCAGCTTGGTAGACAGGTCGAACACTGAAGCTTTCTTT. Translation gives CASSLVDRSNTEAFF.

The chain links TRBV6-6 to TRBJ2-5; no definite D call. Trimming removed 5 bases at V and 2 bases at J, with 3 bases between. This CDR3 contains 11 residues. The germline V gene encodes CDR1 MNHNY and CDR2 SVGAGI (reference sequence). In DNA, the CDR3 is TGTGCCAGCAGTGCGCAAGAGACCCAGTACTTC. It translates to CASSAQETQYF.

For this clone: A junction end diverges from the germline sequence, so it may reflect a read error. The gene calls are TRBV10-3 and TRBJ2-1; D is possibly TRBD1 or TRBD2 (5 bases each). Germline lookup yields CDR1 ENHRY and CDR2 SYGVKD. The CDR3 is made up of 13 amino acids. The CDR3 reads CAVRGTEYNEQFF. Written as DNA, the CDR3 is TGTGCCGTCAGAGGGACGGAATACAATGAGCAGTTCTTC.

This clone was detected only once. The CDR3 region has the DNA TGTGCCAGCAGCGCCCGGGAGTGGCACTACGAGCAGTACTTC. Translation gives CASSAREWHYEQYF. V and J are TRBV9 and TRBJ2-7; maybe TRBD2 (6 bases). Germline loops: CDR1 SGDLS, CDR2 YYNGEE. The CDR3 sequence is 14 residues long. The V gene lost 3 bases and the J gene lost 3 bases, with 13 bases spanning the gap.

The chain links TRBV6-6 to TRBJ1-4; D remains unclear. The length of the CDR3 is 14 residues. Trimming took off 6 bases at V and 5 bases at J, with 13 bases between the two ends. Germline CDR1 MNHNY, CDR2 SVGAGI (reference sequence). The CDR3 DNA reads as TGTGCCAGCAGCCCCGGACGTTTGAATGAAAAACTGTTTTTT. The encoded protein is CASSPGRLNEKLFF.

This clone has only one observation. V is TRBV30 and J is TRBJ1-5, with TRBD1 matching over 8 bases. CDR3 length equals 14 residues. Per germline, CDR1 GTSNPN and CDR2 SVGIG (reference sequence). Unmatched junction bases numbered 4, after V lost 0 bases and J lost 6 bases. In DNA, the CDR3 is TGTGCCTGGAGTGTCCAGGGGGCCGGTCAGCCCCAGCATTTT. This translates into CAWSVQGAGQPQHF. The entire variable domain, with the rest obtained from reference TRBV30 and TRBJ1-5, is as follows: SQTIHQWPATLVQPVGSPLSLECTVEGTSNPNLYWYRQAAGRGLQLLFYSVGIGQISSEVPQNLSASRPQDRQFILSSKKLLLSDSGFYLCAWSVQGAGQPQHFGDGTRLSIL.